This T cell receptor (beta chain) is drawn from a study of human T cells and chemical hapten exposure. Study background: Donors were sensitized with 2% DPC on the upper inner arm. DPC at 0.01% went onto the upper back in patch tests, read at 6 days.

Noted time point: patch test 3, about 24 weeks after DPC sensitization. Specified treatment: therapeutic diphenylcyclopropenone sensitization with weekly scalp DPC. The study enrolled 18 to 70-year-old alopecia patients suitable for DPC. CDR3 length: 15 residues. Germline values: CDR1 LGHNA, CDR2 YSLEER. Deletions cut 4 bases from V and 0 bases from J, with 13 bases between. As the library was built, unique molecular identifiers were attached to individual cDNA molecules. TCRdb ran MiXCR on the RACE reads and lists one entry per CDR3 protein. The sample consists of about 110,000 distinct CDR3 sequences, 34% of them appearing once.

Sequenced material: whole blood, taken in connection with sensitization to the hapten diphenylcyclopropenone (DPC). The sequence was collected from a man in his forties with alopecia areata. Some clones in this sample may be carry-over from other donors' samples. V and J are TRBV4-3 and TRBJ2-7; D remains ambiguous. CDR3 protein: CASSPSHADSYEQYF. The CDR3 DNA reads as TGCGCCAGCAGCCCATCCCACGCGGACTCCTACGAGCAGTACTTC.